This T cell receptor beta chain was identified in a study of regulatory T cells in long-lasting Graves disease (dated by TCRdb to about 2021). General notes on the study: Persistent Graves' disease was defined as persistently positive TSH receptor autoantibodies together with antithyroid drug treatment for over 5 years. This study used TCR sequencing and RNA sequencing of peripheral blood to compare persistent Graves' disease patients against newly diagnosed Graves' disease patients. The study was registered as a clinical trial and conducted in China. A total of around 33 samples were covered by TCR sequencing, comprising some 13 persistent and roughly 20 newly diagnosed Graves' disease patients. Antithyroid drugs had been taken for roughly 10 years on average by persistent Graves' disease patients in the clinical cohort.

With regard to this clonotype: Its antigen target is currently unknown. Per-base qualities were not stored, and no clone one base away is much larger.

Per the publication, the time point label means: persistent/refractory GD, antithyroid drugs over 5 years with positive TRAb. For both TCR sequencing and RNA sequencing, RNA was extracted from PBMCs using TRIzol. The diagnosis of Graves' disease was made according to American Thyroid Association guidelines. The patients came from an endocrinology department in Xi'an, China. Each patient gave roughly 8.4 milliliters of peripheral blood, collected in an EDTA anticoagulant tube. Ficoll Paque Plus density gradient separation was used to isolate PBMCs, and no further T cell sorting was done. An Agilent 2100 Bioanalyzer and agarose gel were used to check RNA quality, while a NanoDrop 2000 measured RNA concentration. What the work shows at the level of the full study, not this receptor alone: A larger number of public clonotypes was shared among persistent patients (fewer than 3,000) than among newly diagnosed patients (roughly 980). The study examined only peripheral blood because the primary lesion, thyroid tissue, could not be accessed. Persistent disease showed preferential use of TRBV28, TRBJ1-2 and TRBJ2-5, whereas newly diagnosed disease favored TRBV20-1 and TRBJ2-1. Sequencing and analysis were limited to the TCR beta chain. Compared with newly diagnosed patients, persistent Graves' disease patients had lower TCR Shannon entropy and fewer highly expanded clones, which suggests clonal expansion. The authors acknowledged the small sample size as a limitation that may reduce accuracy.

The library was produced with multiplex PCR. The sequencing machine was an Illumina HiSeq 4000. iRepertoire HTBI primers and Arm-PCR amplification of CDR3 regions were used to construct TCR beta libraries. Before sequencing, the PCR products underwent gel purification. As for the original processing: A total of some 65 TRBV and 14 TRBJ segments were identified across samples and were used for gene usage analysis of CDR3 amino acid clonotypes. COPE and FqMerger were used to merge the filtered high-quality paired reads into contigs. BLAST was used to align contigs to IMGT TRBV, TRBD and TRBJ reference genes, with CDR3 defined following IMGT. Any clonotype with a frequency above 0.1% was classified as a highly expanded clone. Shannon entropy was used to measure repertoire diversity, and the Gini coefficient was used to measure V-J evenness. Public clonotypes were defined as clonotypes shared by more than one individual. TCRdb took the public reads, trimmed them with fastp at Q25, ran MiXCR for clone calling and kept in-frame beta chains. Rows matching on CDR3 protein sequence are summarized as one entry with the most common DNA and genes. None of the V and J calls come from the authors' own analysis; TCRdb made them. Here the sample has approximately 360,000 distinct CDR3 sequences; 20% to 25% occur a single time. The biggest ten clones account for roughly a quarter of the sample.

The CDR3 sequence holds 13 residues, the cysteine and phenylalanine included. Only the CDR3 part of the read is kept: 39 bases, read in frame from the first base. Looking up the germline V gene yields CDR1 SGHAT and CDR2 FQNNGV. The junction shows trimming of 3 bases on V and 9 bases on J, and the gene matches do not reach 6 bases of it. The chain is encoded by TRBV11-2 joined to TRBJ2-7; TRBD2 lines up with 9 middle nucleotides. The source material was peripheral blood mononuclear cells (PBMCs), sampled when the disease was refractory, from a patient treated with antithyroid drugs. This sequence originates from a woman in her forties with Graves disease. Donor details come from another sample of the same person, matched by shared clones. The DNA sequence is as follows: TGTGCCAGCAGCTTTAGCGGGAGTATGAGGCAGTACTTC. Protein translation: CASSFSGSMRQYF.